This T cell receptor beta chain was recovered during a study of T cells after yellow fever vaccination. Study-level findings and limits: Reappearing after the booster were most of the clones from primary vaccination (roughly 96% CD4, approximately 86% CD8).

TCRdb re-called the 5' RACE reads with MiXCR, one entry per CDR3 protein. Here the sample spans about 260,000 distinct CDR3 sequences, about 5% being singletons. Note on this clonotype: Its antigen is currently unknown.

The sequence derives from a man younger than 35 who received the YFV17D yellow fever vaccine. The input for sequencing was CD4+ T cells sorted from PBMCs, taken on the day of the yellow fever booster vaccination.

CDR3 residues: CAISDPGMGGYTF. CDR3 DNA sequence: TGTGCCATCAGTGACCCGGGGATGGGCGGCTACACCTTC. V and J are TRBV10-3 and TRBJ1-2; D gene ambiguous. This CDR3 is built from 13 residues. Germline CDR1 reads ENHRY; CDR2 reads SYGVKD. Trimming took 3 bases from V and 8 from J, leaving 13 bases between them.